The rows below give T cell receptor beta chains drawn from one sample of a study of regulatory T cells in long-lasting Graves disease. In TCRdb, the multiplex PCR reads were re-called with MiXCR into one record per CDR3 protein. Here the sample spans 580,000 or so distinct CDR3 sequences, approximately 16% being singletons. This sample also belongs to another study, concerning T cells in Graves' hyperthyroidism and ophthalmopathy.

Sequenced material: peripheral blood mononuclear cells (PBMCs), taken at new diagnosis, from a patient treated with antithyroid drugs. These receptors were collected from a man in his late teens or twenties with Graves disease. Both conserved end residues are part of each CDR3. D genes are given only for firm matches. Not every row has a clone size; where given, it reads once, few, many or a size class.

CDR3 DNA,CDR3 protein,clone size,J gene,D gene,V gene
TGTGCCAGCAGTGAAGTAGTAGTTCAGTTCTTC,CASSEVVVQFF,.,TRBJ2-1,.,TRBV6-2/TRBV6-3
TGCGCCAGCAGTCCCCGGGACATATTCTCTAACTATGGCTACACCTTC,CASSPRDIFSNYGYTF,many,TRBJ1-2,.,TRBV5-1
TGTGCCAGTAGTATTCCTGATTCCGACAGTTCCTACGAGCAGTACTTC,CASSIPDSDSSYEQYF,few,TRBJ2-7,.,TRBV19
TGTGCCAGCAGCGTAGCAGACAGAATGTACGAGCAGTACTTC,CASSVADRMYEQYF,few,TRBJ2-7,.,TRBV9
TGTGCCAGCAGTTACGGGACTTACGGGGATCATAACTATGGCTACACCTTC,CASSYGTYGDHNYGYTF,few,TRBJ1-2,.,TRBV3-1
TGTGCCAGCAGTCCTCGGACAGGCTCCCCGACGCAGTATTTT,CASSPRTGSPTQYF,many,TRBJ2-3,TRBD1,TRBV6-1
TGTGCCAGCAGCAATGGGGGACGGGGGGTCGACGAGCAGTACTTC,CASSNGGRGVDEQYF,many,TRBJ2-7,TRBD2,TRBV7-9
TGTGCCAGTAGTAATCCAGGACAGTACCGCTACGAGCAGTACTTC,CASSNPGQYRYEQYF,many,TRBJ2-7,.,TRBV19
TGTGCCAGCAGCTTAAAACCTAATTCACCCCTCCACTTT,CASSLKPNSPLHF,.,TRBJ1-6,.,TRBV7-2
TGCGCCAGCAGCTTGGAGGACAGCTCCTACGAGCAGGACTTC,CASSLEDSSYEQDF,.,TRBJ2-7,.,TRBV5-1
TGCAGTGCTAGGGCTGAAATAGCGGGAGCCCCGCGCACCGGGGAGCTGTTTTTT,CSARAEIAGAPRTGELFF,few,TRBJ2-2,TRBD2,TRBV20-1
TGTGCCAGCCGGGCCAAAGAGACCCAGTACTTC,CASRAKETQYF,many,TRBJ2-5,.,TRBV28
TGTGCCAGCAGATGGACAGGGAACAATGAGCAGTTCTTC,CASRWTGNNEQFF,.,TRBJ2-1,TRBD1,TRBV6-1
TGTGCCAGCAGTTACTCCCCGGGAATAACTAGTGTTGGGGAGCAGTACTTC,CASSYSPGITSVGEQYF,many,TRBJ2-7,.,TRBV6-5
TGTGTCGCCTCACGGGGCTGGGGAGGTGAAGCTTTCTTT,CVASRGWGGEAFF,.,TRBJ1-1,.,TRBV6-1
TGTGCCAGCAGCTTAGCCCGGACTAGCGGGAGCCTCGACGAGCAGTACTTC,CASSLARTSGSLDEQYF,many,TRBJ2-7,TRBD2,TRBV13
TGTGCCAGCAGACATGGGACAGGGGGAATCTATGGCTACACCTTC,CASRHGTGGIYGYTF,many,TRBJ1-2,TRBD1,TRBV2
TGTGCCAGCAGCGGACTAGCGGGGCGGAACAATGAGCAGTTCTTC,CASSGLAGRNNEQFF,many,TRBJ2-1,TRBD2,TRBV7-9
TGTGCCAGCAGTGAAGTGCACCCCGGGCAGGGCTACACCTTC,CASSEVHPGQGYTF,few,TRBJ1-2,.,TRBV2
TGTGCCAGCAGCCCCGGGCTCGGGGAAAACATTCAGTACTTC,CASSPGLGENIQYF,.,TRBJ2-4,.,TRBV7-9
TGTGCCAGCAGCCAATGGGGAACCTCCTACAATGAGCAGTTCTTC,CASSQWGTSYNEQFF,few,TRBJ2-1,.,TRBV14
TGTGCCAGCAGTTACCTATCCCACGTCCCATGGGGGCAGGGGTACAATGAGCAGTTCTTC,CASSYLSHVPWGQGYNEQFF,.,TRBJ2-1,.,TRBV6-2/TRBV6-3
TGTGCCAGCAGCATAACCCCGGGACTAGGACAAGAGACCCAGTACTTC,CASSITPGLGQETQYF,many,TRBJ2-5,TRBD2,TRBV12-3/TRBV12-4
TGTGCCAGCAGTTCAGGGGGGGGAAGACAAGAAAAACTGTTTTTT,CASSSGGGRQEKLFF,few,TRBJ1-4,TRBD1,TRBV28
TGCCTCAACCCCGGCGGCTACACCTTC,CLNPGGYTF,few,TRBJ1-2,.,TRBV20-1
TGCGCCAGCAGCTTCGGACAGGGGGCTTCCTACGAGCAGTTCTTC,CASSFGQGASYEQFF,.,TRBJ2-1,TRBD1,TRBV5-1
TGTGCCAGCAGTGCCTGGAGCACTGAAGCTTTCTTT,CASSAWSTEAFF,many,TRBJ1-1,.,TRBV12-3/TRBV12-4
TGTGCCAGCAGCTACAACGAGAGGGGACAGATAGCAACTAATGAAAAACTGTTTTTT,CASSYNERGQIATNEKLFF,many,TRBJ1-4,TRBD1,TRBV7-2
TGTGCCAGCAGGGAAGGACAATTCAAGCCCCAGCATTTT,CASREGQFKPQHF,.,TRBJ1-5,.,TRBV6-1
TGTGCCAGCAGTTTAGTAAGCGGGGGGGGAGGGTTATTCAATGAGCAGTTCTTC,CASSLVSGGGGLFNEQFF,few,TRBJ2-1,TRBD2,TRBV28
TGTGCCAGTAGTAAGAGCGGGACTAGCCCCCGGGATGAGCAGTTCTTC,CASSKSGTSPRDEQFF,.,TRBJ2-1,TRBD2,TRBV19
TGTGCCATCAGTGAGTCGACAGGTAGGGGCATGAACACTGAAGCTTTCTTT,CAISESTGRGMNTEAFF,.,TRBJ1-1,.,TRBV10-3
TGTGCCAGCGGCCAGGACCGGACCGGTCGTGAGCAGTTCTTC,CASGQDRTGREQFF,many,TRBJ2-1,.,TRBV2
TGTGCCAGCAGTACCGGGACGGGGTACGAGCAGTACTTC,CASSTGTGYEQYF,many,TRBJ2-7,.,TRBV12-3/TRBV12-4
TGTGCCAGCAGCCTCGGACAACCTGAAGCTTTCTTT,CASSLGQPEAFF,many,TRBJ1-1,.,TRBV12-3/TRBV12-4
TGTGCCAGCAGATTAGGGGGGTCTCAAGAGACCCAGTACTTC,CASRLGGSQETQYF,.,TRBJ2-5,.,TRBV12-3/TRBV12-4
TGTGCCAGCAGTTTCTACAGGGGGCAAGGAGATACGCAGTATTTT,CASSFYRGQGDTQYF,many,TRBJ2-3,TRBD1,TRBV27
TGTGCCATCAGTGAGGCCGGGAGATCCGATGAGCAGTTCTTC,CAISEAGRSDEQFF,many,TRBJ2-1,.,TRBV10-3
TGTGCCAGCAGGGCCCTATCTCAGTCCTACGAGCAGTACTTC,CASRALSQSYEQYF,few,TRBJ2-7,.,TRBV6-1
TGTGCCAGCAGCTTGTGGGACAGGAGGAACACTGAAGCTTTCTTT,CASSLWDRRNTEAFF,.,TRBJ1-1,TRBD1,TRBV5-4
TGCAGTGCTAGGACCGACGAGCAGTACTTC,CSARTDEQYF,many,TRBJ2-7,.,TRBV20-1
TGTGCCAGCAGCTTGCAACTAGCAGGCACCGGGGAGCTGTTTTTT,CASSLQLAGTGELFF,.,TRBJ2-2,.,TRBV27
TGTGCCAGCAGCCCCCCCATGTCCTACAATGAGCAGTTCTTC,CASSPPMSYNEQFF,few,TRBJ2-1,.,TRBV28
TGTGCCAGCAGTGAAGCGGTGCTGGGACTAGCGGGAGCAGATACGCAGTATTTT,CASSEAVLGLAGADTQYF,.,TRBJ2-3,TRBD2,TRBV6-1
TGTGCCAGCACCCCTGGGACTAGCACCTACGAGCAGTACTTC,CASTPGTSTYEQYF,.,TRBJ2-7,TRBD2,TRBV6-2/TRBV6-3
TGTGCCAGCAGTTCCGGACTAGCTTTCTACAATGAGCAGTTCTTC,CASSSGLAFYNEQFF,.,TRBJ2-1,TRBD2,TRBV28
TGTGCCAGCAGCTCTCAATTAGGGGTTACTGAAGCTTTCTTT,CASSSQLGVTEAFF,once,TRBJ1-1,.,TRBV9
TGTGCCAGCAGTCCCCGGACAGGGGTTAACAGTGAGCAGTTCTTC,CASSPRTGVNSEQFF,many,TRBJ2-1,TRBD1,TRBV12-3/TRBV12-4
TGTACCAGCACCCTAGGAGCTAGCGGGAGATCTTACAATGAGCAGTTCTTC,CTSTLGASGRSYNEQFF,few,TRBJ2-1,TRBD2,TRBV12-3/TRBV12-4
TGTGCCAGCAGTCGCGTCACAGGAGAAACATCTAGCACAGATACGCAGTATTTT,CASSRVTGETSSTDTQYF,many,TRBJ2-3,.,TRBV6-2/TRBV6-3
TGTGCCAGCAGTTTGGGCGGGGGGGACATTCAGTACTTC,CASSLGGGDIQYF,many,TRBJ2-4,TRBD2,TRBV27
TGTGCCAGCTCACCAGGTCCGGAGACCCAGTACTTC,CASSPGPETQYF,many,TRBJ2-5,.,TRBV18
TGTGCCAGTTGTCCCGGGACTAGCGGAAACAATGAGCAGTTCTTC,CASCPGTSGNNEQFF,few,TRBJ2-1,TRBD2,TRBV19
TGCAGTGCTACCAGGGGTTCGGACACTGAAGCTTTCTTT,CSATRGSDTEAFF,many,TRBJ1-1,.,TRBV20-1